This T cell receptor beta chain was sequenced in a study of cytomegalovirus exposure and HLA in healthy donors. Study-level points and caveats: Accurate HLA-A and HLA-B prediction from TCR beta sequences was reported for most subjects.

Germline CDR1 reads SGHVS; CDR2 reads FNYEAQ. The V and J ends lost 2 bases and 6 bases respectively, with 15 bases between them. The CDR3 consists of 15 residues. Details on this clone: Its matching antigen is unknown.

60 Vbeta and 13 Jbeta primers were used in PCR. Method: immunoSEQ multiplex PCR; TCRdb's copy keeps in-frame clones and lacks some. Of some 120,000 clones listed, 79% are singletons. Sample: PBMCs. This clonotype was sampled from a young man in good health and CMV-seronegative. The rearrangement uses TRBV7-6 and TRBJ2-3; D is possibly TRBD2 (5 bases). CDR3 protein: CASSLMVSVADTQYF. DNA for the CDR3: TGTGCCAGCAGCTTAATGGTTAGCGTCGCCGATACGCAGTATTTT. Looking up the rest from reference TRBV7-6 and TRBJ2-3 gives the full variable domain: GAGVSQSPRYKVTKRGQDVALRCDPISGHVSLYWYRQALGQGPEFLTYFNYEAQQDKSGLPNDRFSAERPEGSISTLTIQRTEQRDSAMYRCASSLMVSVADTQYFGPGTRLTVL.